These 27 T cell receptor beta chains share one sample of origin, sequenced in a study of blood T cell repertoires in COVID-19 (TCRdb year 2020). The library was made by the immunoSEQ multiplex PCR assay. Held by TCRdb, this immuneACCESS table contains in-frame sequences only and omits some clones. Under half of the omission traces to an unresolved V gene where checked; the cause of the rest is unknown. This sample holds roughly 33,000 clones; 85% to 95% were observed only once. The ten largest clonotypes hold roughly 12% of the sample. Material for sequencing was peripheral blood. The source is a human donor in a cohort sampled during active COVID-19.

The chain has TRBV19 and TRBJ1-1; D unresolved. In germline, CDR1 is LNHDA, CDR2 SQIVND (reference sequence). V lost 1 base and J 6 bases, leaving 6 bases between the germline ends. The CDR3 loop spans 12 amino acids. The CDR3 here is CASSIGAAEAFF. Written as DNA, the CDR3 is TGTGCCAGTAGTATAGGGGCAGCTGAAGCTTTCTTT.

This chain links TRBV30 with TRBJ2-6, with TRBD1 identical over 8 bases. The CDR3 loop spans 17 amino acids. Germline V gives CDR1 GTSNPN, CDR2 SVGIG (reference sequence). The V gene end was trimmed by 3 bases and the J gene end by 1 base; junction bases not matched to a gene: 8. This CDR3 reads CAWRIDRGLSGANVLTF. The CDR3 nucleotides are TGTGCCTGGAGGATAGACAGGGGTCTGTCTGGGGCCAACGTCCTGACTTTC.

The chain links TRBV5-1 to TRBJ2-1; 16 positions agree with TRBD2. The V gene's germline CDR1 is SGHRS and CDR2 YFSETQ. V dropped 0 bases and J dropped 0; count of bases not matched to a gene: 6. The CDR3 is 20 amino acids. The CDR3 protein is CASSLGGLAGGTSSYNEQFF. CDR3 in DNA: TGCGCCAGCAGCTTGGGGGGACTAGCGGGAGGGACGAGCTCCTACAATGAGCAGTTCTTC.

By its share, this clone is medium-sized. Other DNA sequences within the sample encode an identical CDR3. The rearrangement links TRBV6-2 or TRBV6-3 to TRBJ2-7, with 8 bases matching TRBD2. The trim removed 2 bases at V and 0 bases at J, leaving 0 bases unmatched. CDR1 and CDR2 (germline): MNHEY, SVGEGT. The CDR3 covers 14 residues. As DNA, the CDR3 is TGTGCCAGCAGTTACACTAGCGGCTCCTACGAGCAGTACTTC. It yields the protein CASSYTSGSYEQYF.

This sequence joins TRBV5-6 and TRBJ1-5, with D possibly matching TRBD1 (5 bases). The CDR3 runs to 14 residues. V gave up 3 bases and J gave up 0 bases, with 7 bases separating them. Germline V lookup: CDR1 SGHDT, CDR2 YYEEEE. Here the CDR3 reads CASSSGYSNQPQHF. DNA of the CDR3: TGTGCCAGCAGCTCAGGGTATAGCAATCAGCCCCAGCATTTT.

The chain couples TRBV2 to TRBJ2-3; 13 bases map to TRBD2. J lost 6 bases, V lost 8 bases, and 5 bases had no gene match. CDR1 and CDR2 from the germline V gene are SNHLY and FYNNEI. The CDR3 is 14 residues long. CDR3 DNA: TGTGCCAGCGGACTAGCGGGAGTTTCGGATACGCAGTATTTT. It yields the protein CASGLAGVSDTQYF.

This rearrangement joins TRBV29-1 to TRBJ1-2; D unclear. From germline, CDR1 is SQVTM and CDR2 ANQGSEA. Trimming pared 3 bases from V and 7 bases from J, leaving 15 bases between. The CDR3 contains 13 residues. The CDR3 loop is CSVESSRGSGYTF. The CDR3 bases are TGCAGCGTTGAGTCGTCTCGCGGGAGTGGCTACACCTTC.

The V gene is TRBV7-9, the J gene TRBJ2-7, with TRBD2 identical over 7 bases. This CDR3 has 15 amino acids. Germline V gene data show CDR1 as SEHNR and CDR2 as FQNEAQ (reference sequence). The J segment lost 0 bases and the V segment lost 4 bases, leaving 6 bases of the junction unmatched. This chain's CDR3 is CASSSRLAASYEQYF. Written as DNA, the CDR3 is TGTGCCAGCAGCTCACGACTAGCTGCCTCCTACGAGCAGTACTTC.

J is TRBJ2-7 and V is TRBV19, with D perhaps TRBD2 (6 bases). V was cut by 5 bases and J by 7 bases, with 27 bases left in between. This CDR3 has 17 residues. Germline lookup yields CDR1 LNHDA and CDR2 SQIVND (reference sequence). DNA for the CDR3: TGTGCCAGTAGTTTCATGGCGGCGGGCGGGACCGCGGGAGAGCAGTACTTC. Its protein is CASSFMAAGGTAGEQYF.

The V call is TRBV7-2, the J call TRBJ2-7; TRBD2 agrees at 8 bases. V lost 6 bases and J lost 0; bases outside the gene matches: 7. The CDR3 extends over 15 amino acids. CDR1 and CDR2 from the germline V gene are SGHTA and FQGNSA. The CDR3 loop is CASRRLAQSSYEQYF. As DNA, the CDR3 is TGTGCCAGCAGGCGACTAGCGCAGAGCTCCTACGAGCAGTACTTC.

J is TRBJ2-2 and V is TRBV5-4; 8 bases fit TRBD2. The CDR3 length is 16 residues. Looked up from germline, CDR1 is SGHNT and CDR2 is YYREEE (reference sequence). V was clipped by 3 bases and J by 1 base; unmatched bases: 5. The CDR3 nucleotides read TGTGCCAGCAGCTCAGCGGGAGAGGAGAACACCGGGGAGCTGTTTTTT. It codes for CASSSAGEENTGELFF.

The V call is TRBV14, the J call TRBJ2-7, with 8 positions matching TRBD1. J gave up 6 bases and V 8 bases, and 12 bases lay outside the gene matches. The CDR3 consists of 14 residues. CDR1 and CDR2 (germline): SGHDN, FVKESK. CDR3 loop: CASSQTGDSVEQYF. CDR3 coding DNA: TGTGCCAGCTCCCAGACAGGGGACTCGGTCGAGCAGTACTTC.

This rearrangement joins TRBV6-4 to TRBJ2-2; D is unresolved. V was cut by 2 bases and J by 2 bases, with 6 bases left in between. Germline V gene data show CDR1 as MRHNA and CDR2 as SNTAGT. This CDR3 spans 14 amino acids. The CDR3 here is CASSDGLNTGELFF. CDR3 DNA sequence: TGTGCCAGCAGTGACGGGCTAAACACCGGGGAGCTGTTTTTT.

The chain is built from TRBV10-2 and TRBJ2-2, with D hard to call. Germline loops: CDR1 WSHSY, CDR2 SAAADI. CDR3 length: 13 amino acids. Trimming removed 6 bases at V and 6 bases at J, with 11 bases between. CDR3 protein: CASSTVYAGELFF. CDR3 DNA: TGCGCCAGCAGCACAGTCTACGCCGGGGAGCTGTTTTTT.

The chain joins TRBV28 to TRBJ2-7, with 8 bases identical to TRBD1. There are 15 residues in the CDR3. Per germline, CDR1 MDHEN and CDR2 SYDVKM. J was trimmed by 0 bases and V by 7 bases; bases with no gene match: 8. The CDR3 nucleotides read TGTGCCAGCACCAGCGGACAGGGAAGCTCCTACGAGCAGTACTTC. As protein: CASTSGQGSSYEQYF. The variable domain in full, completed from reference TRBV28 and TRBJ2-7, reads DVKVTQSSRYLVKRTGEKVFLECVQDMDHENMFWYRQDPGLGLRLIYFSYDVKMKEKGDIPEGYSVSREKKERFSLILESASTNQTSMYLCASTSGQGSSYEQYFGPGTRLTVT.

The chain employs TRBV6-5 and TRBJ2-7, with 8 bases lining up with TRBD1. The CDR3 is 15 residues long. In germline, CDR1 is MNHEY, CDR2 SVGAGI. V was clipped by 6 bases and J by 2 bases; unmatched bases: 9. The DNA for the CDR3 is TGTGCCAGCAGACCCCAGGGGGCTCTGACCTACGAGCAGTACTTC. This gives the protein CASRPQGALTYEQYF.

The rearrangement uses TRBV27 and TRBJ2-1; 10 bases agree with TRBD2. This CDR3 is 16 amino acids long. The germline gives CDR1 MNHEY, CDR2 SMNVEV (reference sequence). V lost 6 bases and J lost 4; bases outside the gene matches: 9. Here the CDR3 DNA reads TGTGCCAGCAGCCCCAGCGGGAGGGCACTTTACAATGAGCAGTTCTTC. Its translation: CASSPSGRALYNEQFF.

The V and J genes are TRBV6-4 and TRBJ2-3; 9 nucleotides agree with TRBD2. CDR3 length equals 16 residues. The trim removed 2 bases at V and 3 bases at J, leaving 6 bases unmatched. Germline lookup yields CDR1 MRHNA and CDR2 SNTAGT. CDR3 in DNA: TGTGCCAGCAGTGACGGGACTAGCTTTGCGACAGATACGCAGTATTTT. As protein: CASSDGTSFATDTQYF.

The rearrangement joins TRBV6-6 to TRBJ1-1, with TRBD1 matching 7 bases. The V gene's germline CDR1 is MNHNY and CDR2 SVGAGI (reference sequence). This CDR3 has 12 amino acids. J was trimmed by 3 bases and V by 10 bases; bases with no gene match: 5. This CDR3 is CATTGVDTEAFF. CDR3 in DNA: TGTGCCACCACAGGGGTTGACACTGAAGCTTTCTTT.

The genes are TRBV5-1 and TRBJ1-1; 7 bases are shared with TRBD1. The CDR3 is made up of 14 amino acids. CDR1 is SGHRS, CDR2 YFSETQ, per germline. V lost 4 bases and J lost 8; bases outside the gene matches: 11. Written as DNA, the CDR3 is TGCGCCAGCAGCCAAGAAAGACAGGGCGAAGAAGCTTTCTTT. Residues: CASSQERQGEEAFF. Based on the CDR3 plus reference TRBV5-1 and TRBJ1-1, the full variable domain is KAGVTQTPRYLIKTRGQQVTLSCSPISGHRSVSWYQQTPGQGLQFLFEYFSETQRNKGNFPGRFSGRQFSNSRSEMNVSTLELGDSALYLCASSQERQGEEAFFGQGTRLTVV.

The chain links TRBV7-2 to TRBJ2-7, with 8 bases matching TRBD2. Per germline, CDR1 SGHTA and CDR2 FQGNSA. Trimming took 1 base from V and 7 from J; bases not matched to a gene: 9. The CDR3 is 15 amino acids. CDR3 DNA sequence: TGTGCCAGCAGCTTAGAGGCCGGGAGGGCTGGGGAGCAGTACTTC. Its translation is CASSLEAGRAGEQYF.

The gene calls are TRBV5-1 and TRBJ1-1, with D perhaps TRBD1 (6 bases). This CDR3 is built from 12 residues. Between the trimmed V and J ends, which lost 1 base and 11 bases, there was a span of 12 bases. Germline CDR1 reads SGHRS; CDR2 reads YFSETQ. The chain's CDR3 is CASSLQQGTAFF. For the CDR3, the DNA is TGCGCCAGCAGCTTGCAACAGGGTACTGCTTTCTTT.

The chain couples TRBV7-2 to TRBJ2-2, with D possibly matching TRBD2 (5 bases). Deletions cut 6 bases from V and 0 bases from J, with 5 bases between. The CDR3 extends over 13 amino acids. Germline CDR1 reads SGHTA; CDR2 reads FQGNSA. The CDR3: CASSSANTGELFF. Here the CDR3 DNA reads TGTGCCAGCAGTAGCGCGAACACCGGGGAGCTGTTTTTT.

This clone was detected only once. This rearrangement joins TRBV5-5 to TRBJ2-5, with TRBD2 matching over 10 bases. Per the germline V gene, CDR1 is SGHKS and CDR2 is YYEKEE (reference sequence). This CDR3 has 15 amino acids. V shed 1 base, J shed 5 bases, and the junction held 5 bases outside the gene matches. Written as DNA, the CDR3 is TGTGCCAGCAGCTTGTCTAGCGGGAGAGAGGAGACCCAGTACTTC. As protein: CASSLSSGREETQYF.

The chain recombines TRBV28 with TRBJ1-2; D gene uncertain. This CDR3 has 13 residues. Between the trimmed V and J ends, which lost 7 bases and 4 bases, there was a span of 13 bases. Germline loops: CDR1 MDHEN, CDR2 SYDVKM. CDR3 sequence: CASTNRGTYGYTF. The CDR3 DNA is TGTGCCAGCACGAACCGAGGCACCTATGGCTACACCTTC.

The CDR3 region is CASSSLSGQGGYGYTF. DNA for the CDR3: TGTGCCAGCAGCTCCCTATCGGGACAGGGCGGCTATGGCTACACCTTC. The gene calls are TRBV7-9 and TRBJ1-2; the match to TRBD1 covers 9 bases. V trimming: 4 bases; J trimming: 4 bases; junction bases outside the gene matches: 10. Germline V gene sequence: CDR1 SEHNR, CDR2 FQNEAQ (reference sequence). The CDR3 spans 16 residues.

The chain carries TRBV18 and TRBJ2-7, with D perhaps TRBD1 (5 bases). V was cut by 0 bases and J by 3 bases, with 9 bases left in between. The length of the CDR3 is 14 residues. Germline V CDR1 and CDR2: KGHSH, LQKENI. CDR3 residues: CASSPPGQRYEQYF. Written as DNA, the CDR3 is TGTGCCAGCTCACCACCAGGACAACGCTACGAGCAGTACTTC.